This T cell receptor (beta chain) was identified during a study of T cells in Graves' hyperthyroidism and ophthalmopathy. Researchers amplified the TCR beta CDR3 regions from RNA transcripts. During a first-round RT-PCR of the TCR CDR3, the HTBI primer set was used. TCRdb reprocessed the multiplex PCR reads via MiXCR and lists one record per CDR3 protein. The profile shows fewer than 800,000 distinct CDR3 sequences, about 17% of them singletons. V shed 0 bases and J 2 bases; nucleotides not matched to a gene: 3. Germline V gene lookup returns CDR1 GTSNPN and CDR2 SVGIG (reference sequence). The CDR3 is made up of 14 amino acids. There are many counts of this clonotype.

The sequence was collected from a man aged 18 to 30 with Graves' hyperthyroidism. What was sequenced was blood. The chain recombines TRBV30 with TRBJ2-7, with TRBD1 identical over 8 bases. The CDR3 region is CAWSVRTGTYEQYF. The CDR3 DNA sequence: TGTGCCTGGAGTGTTCGGACAGGGACCTACGAGCAGTACTTC.